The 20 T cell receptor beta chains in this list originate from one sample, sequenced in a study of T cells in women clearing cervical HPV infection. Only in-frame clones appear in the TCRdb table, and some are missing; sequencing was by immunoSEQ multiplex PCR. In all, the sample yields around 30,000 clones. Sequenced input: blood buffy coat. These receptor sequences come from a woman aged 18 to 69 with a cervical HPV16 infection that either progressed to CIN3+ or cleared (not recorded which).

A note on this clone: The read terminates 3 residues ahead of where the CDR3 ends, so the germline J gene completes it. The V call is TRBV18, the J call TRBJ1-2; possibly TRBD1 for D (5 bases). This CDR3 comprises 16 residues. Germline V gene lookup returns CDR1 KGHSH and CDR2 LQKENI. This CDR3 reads CASSPSIGGISYDYTF. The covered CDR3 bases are TGTGCCAGCTCACCATCTATCGGGGGGATTTCCTACGAC. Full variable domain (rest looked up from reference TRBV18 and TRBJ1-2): NAGVMQNPRHLVRRRGQEARLRCSPMKGHSHVYWYRQLPEEGLKFMVYLQKENIIDESGMPKERFSAEFPKEGPSILRIQQVVRGDSAAYFCASSPSIGGISYDYTFGSGTRLTVV.

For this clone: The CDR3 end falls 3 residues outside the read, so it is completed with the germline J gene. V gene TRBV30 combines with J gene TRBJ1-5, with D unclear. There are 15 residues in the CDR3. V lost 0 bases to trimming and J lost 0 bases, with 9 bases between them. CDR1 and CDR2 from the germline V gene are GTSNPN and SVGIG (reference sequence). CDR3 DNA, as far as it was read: TGTGCCTGGAGTGTCCGGGGTTATAGCAATCAGCCC. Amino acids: CAWSVRGYSNQP. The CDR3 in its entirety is CAWSVRGYSNQPQHF.

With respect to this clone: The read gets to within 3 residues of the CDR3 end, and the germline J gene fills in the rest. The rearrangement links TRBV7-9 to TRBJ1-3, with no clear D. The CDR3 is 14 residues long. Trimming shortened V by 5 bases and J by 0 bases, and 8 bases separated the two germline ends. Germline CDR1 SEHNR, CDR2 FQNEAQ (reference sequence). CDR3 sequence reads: CASSPTSSGNTIYF. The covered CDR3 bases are TGTGCCAGCAGCCCGACTAGCTCTGGAAACACC. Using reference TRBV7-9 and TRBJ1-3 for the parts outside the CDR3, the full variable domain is DTGVSQNPRHKITKRGQNVTFRCDPISEHNRLYWYRQTLGQGPEFLTYFQNEAQLEKSRLLSDRFSAERPKGSFSTLEIQRTEQGDSAMYLCASSPTSSGNTIYFGEGSWLTVV.

The CDR3 here is CASRVSGSSNEQFF. The part of the CDR3 DNA that was read is TGTGCCAGTAGGGTCAGCGGGAGTTCGAATGAG. The rearrangement uses TRBV19 and TRBJ2-1; 8 nucleotides agree with TRBD2. The missing CDR3 end, 3 residues past where the read stops, is filled in from the germline J gene. The V gene's germline CDR1 is LNHDA and CDR2 SQIVND (reference sequence). J lost 7 bases, V lost 6 bases, and 8 bases had no gene match. The CDR3 covers 14 residues.

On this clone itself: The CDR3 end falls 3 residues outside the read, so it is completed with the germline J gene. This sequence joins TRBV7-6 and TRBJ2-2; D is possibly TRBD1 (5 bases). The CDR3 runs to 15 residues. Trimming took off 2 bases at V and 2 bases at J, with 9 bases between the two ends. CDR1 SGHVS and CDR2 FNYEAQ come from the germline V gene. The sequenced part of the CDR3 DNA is TGTGCCAGCAGCTTATTAGGACACAACACCGGGGAG. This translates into CASSLLGHNTGE. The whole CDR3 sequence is CASSLLGHNTGELFF.

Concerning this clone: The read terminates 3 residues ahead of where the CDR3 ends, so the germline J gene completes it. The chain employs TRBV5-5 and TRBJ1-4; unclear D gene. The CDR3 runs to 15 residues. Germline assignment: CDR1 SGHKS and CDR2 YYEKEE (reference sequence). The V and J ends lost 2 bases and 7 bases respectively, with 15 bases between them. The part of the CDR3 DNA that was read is TGTGCCAGCAGCTTAATGGGCTCGATGGGTGAAAAA. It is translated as CASSLMGSMGEK. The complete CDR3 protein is CASSLMGSMGEKLFF.

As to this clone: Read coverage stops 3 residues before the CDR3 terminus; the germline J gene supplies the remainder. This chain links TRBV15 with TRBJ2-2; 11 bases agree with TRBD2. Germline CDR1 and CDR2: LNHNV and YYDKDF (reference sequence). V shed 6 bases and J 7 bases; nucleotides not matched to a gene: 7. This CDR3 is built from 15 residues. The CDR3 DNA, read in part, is TGTGCCACCAGACATAGCGGGAGGGATAACGGGGAG. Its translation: CATRHSGRDNGE. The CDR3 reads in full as CATRHSGRDNGELFF.

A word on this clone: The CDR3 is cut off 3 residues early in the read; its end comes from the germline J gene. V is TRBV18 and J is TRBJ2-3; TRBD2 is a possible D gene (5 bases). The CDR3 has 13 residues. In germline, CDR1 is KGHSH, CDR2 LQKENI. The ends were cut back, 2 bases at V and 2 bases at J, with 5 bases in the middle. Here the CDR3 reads CASSPDYTDTQYF. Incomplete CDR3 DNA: TGTGCCAGCTCACCAGACTACACAGATACG.

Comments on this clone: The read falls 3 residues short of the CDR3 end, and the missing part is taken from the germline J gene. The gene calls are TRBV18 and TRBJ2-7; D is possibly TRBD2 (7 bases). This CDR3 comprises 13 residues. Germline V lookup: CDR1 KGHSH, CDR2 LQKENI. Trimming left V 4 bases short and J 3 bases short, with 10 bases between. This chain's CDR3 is CASSREGHYEQYF. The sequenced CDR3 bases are TGTGCCAGCTCACGGGAGGGACACTACGAG.

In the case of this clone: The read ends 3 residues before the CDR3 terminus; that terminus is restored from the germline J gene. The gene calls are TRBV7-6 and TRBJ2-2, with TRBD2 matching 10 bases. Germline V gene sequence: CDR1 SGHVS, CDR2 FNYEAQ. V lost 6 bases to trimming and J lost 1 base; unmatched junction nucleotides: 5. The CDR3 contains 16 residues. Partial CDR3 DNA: TGTGCCAGCAGTTATGGACTAGCGGTGAACACCGGGGAG. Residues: CASSYGLAVNTGE. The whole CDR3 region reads CASSYGLAVNTGELFF. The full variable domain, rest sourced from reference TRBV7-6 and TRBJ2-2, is GAGVSQSPRYKVTKRGQDVALRCDPISGHVSLYWYRQALGQGPEFLTYFNYEAQQDKSGLPNDRFSAERPEGSISTLTIQRTEQRDSAMYRCASSYGLAVNTGELFFGEGSRLTVL.

CDR3 protein: CATSSGYEQYF. The DNA read from the CDR3 is TGTGCCACCTCCAGTGGTTACGAG. This chain links TRBV28 with TRBJ2-7; D call uncertain. The CDR3 goes on 3 residues after the read ends, and that part is filled in from the germline J gene. The germline CDR1 and CDR2 sequences are MDHEN and SYDVKM. Trimming removed 10 bases at V and 4 bases at J, with 11 bases between. This CDR3 comprises 11 residues. Complete variable domain (other parts from reference TRBV28 and TRBJ2-7): DVKVTQSSRYLVKRTGEKVFLECVQDMDHENMFWYRQDPGLGLRLIYFSYDVKMKEKGDIPEGYSVSREKKERFSLILESASTNQTSMYLCATSSGYEQYFGPGTRLTVT.

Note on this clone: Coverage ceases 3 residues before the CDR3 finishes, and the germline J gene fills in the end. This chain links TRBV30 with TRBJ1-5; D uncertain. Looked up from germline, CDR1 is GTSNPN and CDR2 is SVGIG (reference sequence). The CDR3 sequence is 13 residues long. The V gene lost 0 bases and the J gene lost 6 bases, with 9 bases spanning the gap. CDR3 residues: CAWSVGLGQPQHF. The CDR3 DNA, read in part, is TGTGCCTGGAGTGTAGGTCTAGGTCAGCCC.

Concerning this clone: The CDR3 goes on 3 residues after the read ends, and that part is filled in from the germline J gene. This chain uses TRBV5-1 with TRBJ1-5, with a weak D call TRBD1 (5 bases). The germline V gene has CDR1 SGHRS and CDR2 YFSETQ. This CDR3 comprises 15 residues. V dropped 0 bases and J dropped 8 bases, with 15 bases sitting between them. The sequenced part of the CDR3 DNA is TGCGCCAGCAGCTTGGAGGGCAGGGCCTGGGAGCCC. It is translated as CASSLEGRAWEP. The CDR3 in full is CASSLEGRAWEPQHF.

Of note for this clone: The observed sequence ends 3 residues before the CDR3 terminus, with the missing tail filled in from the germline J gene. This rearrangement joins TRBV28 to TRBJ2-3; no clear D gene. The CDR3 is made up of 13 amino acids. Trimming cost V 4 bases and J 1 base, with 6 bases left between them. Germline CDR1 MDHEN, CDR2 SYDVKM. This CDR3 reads CASSSSGTDTQYF. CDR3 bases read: TGTGCCAGCAGTTCCTCGGGCACAGATACG.

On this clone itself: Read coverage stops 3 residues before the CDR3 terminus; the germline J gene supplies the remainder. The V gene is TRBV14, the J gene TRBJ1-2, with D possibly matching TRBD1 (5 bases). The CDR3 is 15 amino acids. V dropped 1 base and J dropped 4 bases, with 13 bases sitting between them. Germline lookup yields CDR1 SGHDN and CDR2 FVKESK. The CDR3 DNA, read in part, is TGTGCCAGCAGCCAAGCGGCAGGGTTTCGCTATGGC. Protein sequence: CASSQAAGFRYG. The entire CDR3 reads CASSQAAGFRYGYTF.

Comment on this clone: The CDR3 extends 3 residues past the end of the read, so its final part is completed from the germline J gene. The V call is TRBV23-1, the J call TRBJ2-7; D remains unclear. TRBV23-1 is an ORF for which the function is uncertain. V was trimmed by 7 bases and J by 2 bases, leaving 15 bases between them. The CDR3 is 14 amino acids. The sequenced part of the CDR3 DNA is TGCGCCAGCACCTCGCACCGACTTCCCTACGAG. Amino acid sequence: CASTSHRLPYE. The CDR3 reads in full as CASTSHRLPYEQYF.

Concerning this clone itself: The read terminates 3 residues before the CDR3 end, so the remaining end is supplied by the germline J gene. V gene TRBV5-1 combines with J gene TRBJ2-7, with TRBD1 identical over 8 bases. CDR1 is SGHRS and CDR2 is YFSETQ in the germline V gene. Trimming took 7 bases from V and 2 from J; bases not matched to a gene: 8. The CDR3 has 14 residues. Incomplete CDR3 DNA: TGCGCCAGCCGTACAGGGGGTATGGCCTACGAG. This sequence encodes CASRTGGMAYE. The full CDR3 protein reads CASRTGGMAYEQYF.

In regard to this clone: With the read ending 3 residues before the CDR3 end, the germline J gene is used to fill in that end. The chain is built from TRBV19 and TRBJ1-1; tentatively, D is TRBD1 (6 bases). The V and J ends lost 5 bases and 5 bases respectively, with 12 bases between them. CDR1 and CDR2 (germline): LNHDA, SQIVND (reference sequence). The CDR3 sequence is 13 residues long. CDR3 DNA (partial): TGTGCCAGTAGTCCCGAGGGGGGGACTGAA. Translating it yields CASSPEGGTE. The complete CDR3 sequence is CASSPEGGTEAFF.

The CDR3 sequence is CSVYGTGKNFGYGYTF. The sequenced part of the CDR3 DNA is TGCAGCGTTTATGGGACAGGAAAGAATTTTGGCTATGGC. The J gene is TRBJ1-2, the V gene TRBV29-1, with TRBD1 matching 8 bases. The CDR3 end is not reached by the read, which stops 3 residues before it; the germline J gene fills it in. Germline V gene data show CDR1 as SQVTM and CDR2 as ANQGSEA. The CDR3 runs to 16 residues. V trimming: 5 bases; J trimming: 4 bases; junction bases outside the gene matches: 15.

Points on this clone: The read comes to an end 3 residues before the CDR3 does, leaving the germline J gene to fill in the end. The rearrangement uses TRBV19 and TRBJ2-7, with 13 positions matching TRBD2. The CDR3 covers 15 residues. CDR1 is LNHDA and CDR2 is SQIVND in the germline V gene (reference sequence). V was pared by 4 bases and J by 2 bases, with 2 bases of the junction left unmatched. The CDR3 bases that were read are TGTGCCAGTAGTACCGGGACTAGCGGGGCCTACGAG. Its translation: CASSTGTSGAYE. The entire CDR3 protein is CASSTGTSGAYEQYF.